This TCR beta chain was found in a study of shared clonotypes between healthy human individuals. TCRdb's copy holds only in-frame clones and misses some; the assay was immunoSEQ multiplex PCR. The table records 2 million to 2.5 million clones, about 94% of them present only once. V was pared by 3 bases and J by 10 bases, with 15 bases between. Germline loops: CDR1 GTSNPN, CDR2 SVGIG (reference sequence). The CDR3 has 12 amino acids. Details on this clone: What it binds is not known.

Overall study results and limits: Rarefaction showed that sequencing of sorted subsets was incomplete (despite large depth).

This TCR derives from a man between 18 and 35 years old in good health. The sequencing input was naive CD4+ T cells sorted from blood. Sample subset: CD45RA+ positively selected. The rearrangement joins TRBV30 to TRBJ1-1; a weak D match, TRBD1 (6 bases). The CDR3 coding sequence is TGTGCCTGGAGGACAGGTGGTCAGTTAGCTTTCTTT. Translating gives CAWRTGGQLAFF.